This entry is about one TCR beta chain. Its antigen remains unknown. Germline values: CDR1 MNHEY, CDR2 SMNVEV (reference sequence). The V gene lost 5 bases and the J gene lost 0 bases, with 8 bases spanning the gap. The CDR3 runs 14 residues. The sample originates from a study of T cell responses to AZD1222 COVID-19 vaccine. Clones were read by immunoSEQ multiplex PCR, and TCRdb kept only the in-frame ones, dropping some. The table includes 150,000 to 200,000 clones, 80% to 95% detected once. Whole-study results and caveats: Following two doses of AZD1222, Spike-specific TCR breadth and depth rose. Among the donors, most were white British and more were female, and clonal diversity was possibly underestimated.

V usage is TRBV27 and J usage is TRBJ1-5; D remains ambiguous. This TCR derives from an adult in good health. The source material was peripheral blood, sampled on day 0 of AZD1222 vaccination. CDR3 sequence: CASSLQPSNQPQHF. As DNA, the CDR3 is TGTGCCAGCAGTCTACAACCTAGCAATCAGCCCCAGCATTTT.